This passage covers 17 T cell receptor beta chains from one sample sequenced in a study of blood T cell repertoires in COVID-19. Profiling relied on immunoSEQ multiplex PCR, and the TCRdb table lists in-frame clones only, not all of them. This sample has roughly 330,000 clones; more than 75% occur once, and the top ten carry under 2%. Source material: peripheral blood. The receptor set was obtained from a woman aged 50 to 60 with acute or convalescent COVID-19.

The chain couples TRBV28 to TRBJ1-6; 7 bases fit TRBD1. CDR1 is MDHEN, CDR2 SYDVKM, per germline. With 4 bases clipped from V and 9 bases from J, the junction kept 9 bases outside the gene matches. The CDR3 loop spans 15 amino acids. The CDR3 DNA reads as TGTGCCAGCAGTTCCTTGAAGGGGGCGGGTTCACCCCTCCACTTT. Amino acid sequence: CASSSLKGAGSPLHF.

This clone occurred once. J is TRBJ1-2 and V is TRBV6-4; D is ambiguous. The V and J ends lost 0 bases and 7 bases respectively, with 6 bases between them. The CDR3 consists of 12 residues. Germline V gene sequence: CDR1 MRHNA, CDR2 SNTAGT. CDR3 coding DNA: TGTGCCAGCAGTGACTCCTCTTTTGGCTACACCTTC. It yields the protein CASSDSSFGYTF.

V gene TRBV30 combines with J gene TRBJ2-7; 10 bases agree with TRBD2. The germline CDR1 and CDR2 sequences are GTSNPN and SVGIG (reference sequence). The CDR3 is 16 amino acids. J lost 1 base, V lost 5 bases, and 11 bases had no gene match. The CDR3 here is CAWGPPGLADSYEQYF. The CDR3 DNA reads as TGTGCCTGGGGGCCGCCTGGACTAGCGGATTCCTACGAGCAGTACTTC.

The chain carries TRBV7-2 and TRBJ2-7, with 10 positions matching TRBD1. Germline V lookup: CDR1 SGHTA, CDR2 FQGNSA. The J segment lost 3 bases and the V segment lost 5 bases, leaving 4 bases of the junction unmatched. This CDR3 comprises 14 residues. In DNA, the CDR3 is TGTGCCAGCAGCAGGACAGGGGGGGACTACGAGCAGTACTTC. Translation: CASSRTGGDYEQYF.

This clone has just one count. The gene calls are TRBV6-6 and TRBJ2-1; TRBD2 matches 13 bases. Germline lookup yields CDR1 MNHNY and CDR2 SVGAGI (reference sequence). V lost 5 bases and J lost 5; bases outside the gene matches: 3. CDR3 length: 15 residues. CDR3 sequence (DNA): TGTGCCAGCAGTCGGACTAGCGGGAGAGACAATGAGCAGTTCTTC. Translation gives CASSRTSGRDNEQFF.

This rearrangement joins TRBV5-5 to TRBJ2-1, with 11 positions matching TRBD2. CDR3 length equals 15 residues. V dropped 5 bases and J dropped 4; count of bases not matched to a gene: 5. In germline, CDR1 is SGHKS, CDR2 YYEKEE (reference sequence). Written as DNA, the CDR3 is TGTGCCAGCAGTTTGACTAGCGGGGATTACAATGAGCAGTTCTTC. Translating it yields CASSLTSGDYNEQFF. Supplemented by reference TRBV5-5 and TRBJ2-1, the full variable domain reads DAGVTQSPTHLIKTRGQQVTLRCSPISGHKSVSWYQQVLGQGPQFIFQYYEKEERGRGNFPDRFSARQFPNYSSELNVNALLLGDSALYLCASSLTSGDYNEQFFGPGTRLTVL.

This chain connects TRBV6-6 to TRBJ2-1, with 9 bases matching TRBD2. The CDR3 loop spans 14 amino acids. Trimming cost V 2 bases and J 8 bases; bases outside gene matches: 4. Germline-derived CDR1 and CDR2 are MNHNY and SVGAGI (reference sequence). This CDR3 is CASSYGTSPYEQFF. CDR3 in DNA: TGTGCCAGCAGTTACGGGACTAGCCCTTATGAGCAGTTCTTC.

The V and J genes are TRBV5-4 and TRBJ2-7; 8 nucleotides align to TRBD1. Per the germline V gene, CDR1 is SGHNT and CDR2 is YYREEE (reference sequence). V trimming: 3 bases; J trimming: 4 bases; junction bases outside the gene matches: 6. This CDR3 has 14 amino acids. CDR3 region: CASSYGTGSYEQYF. The CDR3 coding sequence is TGTGCCAGCAGCTATGGGACAGGTTCTTACGAGCAGTACTTC.

V and J are TRBV18 and TRBJ1-1; perhaps TRBD1 as D (6 bases). CDR1 is KGHSH, CDR2 LQKENI, per germline. V lost 2 bases and J lost 5, with 18 bases in between. This CDR3 has 16 amino acids. The CDR3: CASSPAQGRGGTEAFF. As DNA, the CDR3 is TGTGCCAGCTCACCAGCTCAGGGAAGGGGGGGTACTGAAGCTTTCTTT.

The rearrangement joins TRBV7-9 to TRBJ2-2; D is ambiguous. Germline V gene data show CDR1 as SEHNR and CDR2 as FQNEAQ (reference sequence). The CDR3 consists of 13 residues. V was shortened by 0 bases and J by 6 bases, with 5 bases between the two germline ends. The CDR3 is CASSLAGAGELFF. Here the CDR3 DNA reads TGTGCCAGCAGCTTAGCGGGCGCCGGGGAGCTGTTTTTT.

V usage is TRBV16 and J usage is TRBJ2-1; TRBD2 matches at 7 bases. The CDR3 is made up of 15 amino acids. Germline loops: CDR1 KGHSY, CDR2 FQNENV. V shed 4 bases and J 9 bases; nucleotides not matched to a gene: 12. The CDR3 sequence: CASSPEGLVISEQFF. CDR3 bases: TGTGCCAGCAGCCCTGAAGGACTAGTGATTTCTGAGCAGTTCTTC. Full variable domain (remainder filled in from reference TRBV16 and TRBJ2-1): GEEVAQTPKHLVRGEGQKAKLYCAPIKGHSYVFWYQQVLKNEFKFLISFQNENVFDETGMPKERFSAKCLPNSPCSLEIQATKLEDSAVYFCASSPEGLVISEQFFGPGTRLTVL.

Only one count was recorded for this clone. V is TRBV28 and J is TRBJ1-6; 7 positions agree with TRBD1. The V segment lost 4 bases and the J segment 5 bases; nucleotides outside the gene matches: 5. The CDR3 totals 15 residues. Looked up from germline, CDR1 is MDHEN and CDR2 is SYDVKM. CDR3 residues: CASSWGQPNNSPLHF. CDR3 sequence (DNA): TGTGCCAGCAGTTGGGGACAGCCAAATAATTCACCCCTCCACTTT.

This clone was seen a single time. The chain is built from TRBV10-3 and TRBJ2-2; 9 bases match TRBD1. Germline V gene sequence: CDR1 ENHRY, CDR2 SYGVKD. The V segment lost 6 bases and the J segment 3 bases; nucleotides outside the gene matches: 11. The CDR3 runs 17 residues. The CDR3 DNA reads as TGTGCCATCAGACAGGGGGCTCTAATCGACGACACCGGGGAGCTGTTTTTT. It translates to CAIRQGALIDDTGELFF.

This clone was counted a few times. The V and J genes are TRBV9 and TRBJ2-2, with 9 bases fitting TRBD1. Germline CDR1 is SGDLS and CDR2 is YYNGEE. J lost 4 bases, V lost 3 bases, and 7 bases had no gene match. The length of the CDR3 is 16 residues. Written as DNA, the CDR3 is TGTGCCAGCAGCGCTCGGACAGGGGCGGGCACCGGGGAGCTGTTTTTT. Encoded protein: CASSARTGAGTGELFF.

Concerning this clone: One end of the junction is discordant with germline, which a read error may explain. The chain recombines TRBV5-4 with TRBJ2-4, with 12 bases that match TRBD2. The germline V gene has CDR1 SGHNT and CDR2 YYREEE (reference sequence). This CDR3 is built from 17 residues. The CDR3 DNA reads as TGTGCCAGCAGCTTGGTGGTCTCTAGCGGGAGGGACCACATTGAGTACTTC. Translated, it gives CASSLVVSSGRDHIEYF. Complete variable domain (other parts from reference TRBV5-4 and TRBJ2-4): ETGVTQSPTHLIKTRGQQVTLRCSSQSGHNTVSWYQQALGQGPQFIFQYYREEENGRGNFPPRFSGLQFPNYSSELNVNALELDDSALYLCASSLVVSSGRDHIEYFGAGTRLSVL.

This chain joins TRBV7-2 and TRBJ2-7; 11 nucleotides agree with TRBD1. Germline CDR1 SGHTA, CDR2 FQGNSA. This CDR3 comprises 15 residues. J was trimmed by 2 bases and V by 4 bases; bases with no gene match: 4. CDR3 sequence reads: CASSYTGQGAYEQYF. The CDR3 DNA is TGTGCCAGCAGCTATACGGGACAGGGGGCCTACGAGCAGTACTTC.

The V call is TRBV6-5, the J call TRBJ2-7; D is possibly TRBD2 (6 bases). In germline, CDR1 is MNHEY, CDR2 SVGAGI. The V end lost 7 bases, the J end lost 7 bases, and 17 bases lay between the germline ends. The CDR3 loop spans 13 amino acids. CDR3 DNA: TGTGCCAGCAAGGGGACTCGTCGGTGGGAGCAGTACTTC. It is translated as CASKGTRRWEQYF.